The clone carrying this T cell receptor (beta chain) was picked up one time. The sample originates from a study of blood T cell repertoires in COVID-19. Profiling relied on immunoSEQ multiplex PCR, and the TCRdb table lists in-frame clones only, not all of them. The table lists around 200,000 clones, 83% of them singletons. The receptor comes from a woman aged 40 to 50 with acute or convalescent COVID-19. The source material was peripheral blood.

The CDR3 loop is CASSLELAGEVTNEQFF. CDR3 in DNA: TGTGCCAGCAGCTTAGAACTAGCGGGGGAAGTGACAAATGAGCAGTTCTTC. The chain recombines TRBV7-8 with TRBJ2-1, with 11 positions matching TRBD2. Germline V gene sequence: CDR1 SGHVS, CDR2 FQNEAQ. Germline trimming cut 1 base from V and 7 bases from J; bases unmatched to any gene: 9. This CDR3 comprises 17 residues.